The TCR beta chain under discussion was sequenced for a study of shared clonotypes between healthy human individuals. The germline gives CDR1 KGHSH, CDR2 LQKENI. The CDR3 spans 17 residues. V lost 6 bases and J 4 bases, leaving 25 bases between the germline ends. Points from the study as a whole: In several donors, about 5% of naive CD4 clonotypes appeared in common.

Authors' methods: ImmunoSEQ junction-only sequences lacked quality scores, so their filtering differed. Sequencing was performed with immunoSEQ multiplex PCR; in TCRdb, only in-frame clones are kept and a portion is missing. The V and J calls and clone size are taken from that table; D and trimming were inferred from the DNA. The repertoire has over a million clones, roughly 96% of them found once; the top ten carry approximately 1%. All donors qualified as healthy HIV-negative adults and had experienced no recent acute infections or vaccinations. The donor cohort consisted entirely of Caucasian adults residing in Nashville, Tennessee. As to this clone: Antigen specificity is unknown.

This receptor was obtained from a man aged 25 to 40 in good health. The specimen was naive CD4+ T cells sorted from blood. Noted subset: CD45RA+ positively selected. The genes are TRBV18 and TRBJ2-7, with TRBD1 as a possible D gene (5 bases). The DNA of the CDR3 is TGTGCCAGCTCCCTTAGGGAAGGGGCACTTTCGATTTACGAGCAGTACTTC. Protein sequence: CASSLREGALSIYEQYF.